This paragraph reports one T cell receptor (beta chain). What it recognizes is unknown. This sample is part of a study of shared clonotypes between healthy human individuals. At the level of the study: For every donor, three CD4 naive, three CD4 memory, two CD8 naive and one CD8 memory plates were used. The study's findings and limits: A handful of donors shared about 4.5% of their naive CD4 clonotypes. As a rule, naive subsets had a larger estimated richness than memory subsets.

There are 13 residues in the CDR3. Looked up from germline, CDR1 is SGHNT and CDR2 is YYREEE (reference sequence). V lost 4 bases to trimming and J lost 3 bases; unmatched junction nucleotides: 3. Some clones are missing from TCRdb's copy, which holds only in-frame ones; the method was immunoSEQ multiplex PCR. The sample has more than 2,000,000 clones, around 90% seen once. Sequencing was performed on naive CD4+ T cells sorted from blood. Subset indicated: CD45RA+ positively selected. The genes are TRBV5-4 and TRBJ1-2; 7 positions agree with TRBD1. The clonotype originates from a man aged 18-30 years in good health. The CDR3 spells CASSRQGDYGYTF. The CDR3 DNA reads TGTGCCAGCAGCCGACAGGGAGACTATGGCTACACCTTC.